The 21 T cell receptor beta chains presented below share a single source sample, sequenced in a study of T cell responses to AZD1222 COVID-19 vaccine. Measured with immunoSEQ multiplex PCR; TCRdb has only the in-frame clones, and not every one. The data hold roughly 160,000 clones, with 85% to 90% observed a single time. Sequenced material: peripheral blood, taken on day 0 of AZD1222 vaccination. Source of these receptors: an adult in good health.

The rearrangement joins TRBV19 to TRBJ1-4; 11 bases are a match to TRBD1. V was pared by 2 bases and J by 8 bases, with 4 bases of the junction left unmatched. Germline CDR1 LNHDA, CDR2 SQIVND (reference sequence). The length of the CDR3 is 15 residues. In DNA form, the CDR3 reads TGTGCCAGTAGTATATCGGGACAGGGGGACGAAAAACTGTTTTTT. It translates to CASSISGQGDEKLFF.

This clone was detected once. This chain joins TRBV5-4 and TRBJ2-6; D gene unclear. In germline, CDR1 is SGHNT, CDR2 YYREEE (reference sequence). This CDR3 spans 15 amino acids. The germline V and J ends were trimmed by 3 bases and 0 bases, with 7 bases remaining between them. In DNA form, the CDR3 reads TGTGCCAGCAGCTGGGGATTCTCTGGGGCCAACGTCCTGACTTTC. Translation: CASSWGFSGANVLTF.

The chain joins TRBV5-6 to TRBJ1-5; D unresolved. There are 14 residues in the CDR3. V was shortened by 1 base and J by 1 base, with 6 bases between the two germline ends. Germline CDR1 and CDR2: SGHDT and YYEEEE. The CDR3 coding sequence is TGTGCCAGCAGCTTGTCGATGAGCAATCAGCCCCAGCATTTT. Translating gives CASSLSMSNQPQHF.

The chain joins TRBV9 to TRBJ2-2; unclear D gene. Looked up from germline, CDR1 is SGDLS and CDR2 is YYNGEE. Deletions cut 0 bases from V and 3 bases from J, with 0 bases between. The CDR3 length is 12 residues. CDR3 in DNA: TGTGCCAGCAGCGTAGACACCGGGGAGCTGTTTTTT. It translates to CASSVDTGELFF.

V gene TRBV7-9 combines with J gene TRBJ2-7; 8 nucleotides line up with TRBD1. This CDR3 spans 14 amino acids. The germline V gene encodes CDR1 SEHNR and CDR2 FQNEAQ (reference sequence). The V and J ends lost 5 bases and 3 bases, in that order; junction bases with no gene match: 6. In DNA, the CDR3 is TGTGCCAGCAGCCAAGACAGGGGCAGCTACGAGCAGTACGTC. This encodes CASSQDRGSYEQYV.

V and J are TRBV6-1 and TRBJ2-5, with D possibly matching TRBD1 (6 bases). The CDR3 totals 16 residues. V was pared by 2 bases and J by 0 bases, with 13 bases between. The V gene's germline CDR1 is MNHNS and CDR2 SASEGT. CDR3 bases: TGTGCCAGCAGTGAATGGGGGCTAGCAAACCAAGAGACCCAGTACTTC. Translated: CASSEWGLANQETQYF.

The genes are TRBV19 and TRBJ1-2; no reliable D call. CDR1 LNHDA and CDR2 SQIVND come from the germline V gene (reference sequence). The CDR3 runs to 11 residues. Between the trimmed V and J ends, which lost 6 bases and 4 bases, there was a span of 6 bases. The CDR3 sequence: CASRTVYGYTF. In nucleotides, the CDR3 is TGTGCCAGTAGGACGGTCTATGGCTACACCTTC.

The chain employs TRBV5-5 and TRBJ2-3, with a weak D call TRBD2 (7 bases). CDR3 length: 14 amino acids. Trimming cost V 9 bases and J 2 bases, with 16 bases left between them. Germline V gives CDR1 SGHKS, CDR2 YYEKEE (reference sequence). CDR3 sequence: CATTIGGHTDTQYF. The CDR3 DNA is TGTGCCACTACAATCGGGGGGCACACAGATACGCAGTATTTT. The full variable domain, rest sourced from reference TRBV5-5 and TRBJ2-3, is DAGVTQSPTHLIKTRGQQVTLRCSPISGHKSVSWYQQVLGQGPQFIFQYYEKEERGRGNFPDRFSARQFPNYSSELNVNALLLGDSALYLCATTIGGHTDTQYFGPGTRLTVL.

For this clone: This CDR3 is also generated by other DNA sequences in the sample. This chain joins TRBV9 and TRBJ2-5; TRBD2 might be the D (7 bases). V lost 4 bases and J 2 bases, leaving 15 bases between the germline ends. Germline-derived CDR1 and CDR2 are SGDLS and YYNGEE. This CDR3 is built from 15 residues. CDR3 residues: CASSSSGGTQETQYF. DNA for the CDR3: TGTGCCAGCAGCTCCTCGGGGGGCACTCAAGAGACCCAGTACTTC.

The CDR3 protein is CASSQGGEGRDYGYTF. CDR3 in DNA: TGCGCCAGCAGCCAAGGAGGGGAGGGGAGGGACTATGGCTACACCTTC. V gene TRBV4-3 combines with J gene TRBJ1-2, with D possibly being TRBD1 (5 bases). The germline V gene has CDR1 LGHNA and CDR2 YSLEER. Trimming left V 1 base short and J 3 bases short, with 15 bases between. The CDR3 is 16 amino acids.

The rearrangement links TRBV4-1 to TRBJ1-6; a possible D gene is TRBD1 (6 bases). The CDR3 length is 18 residues. CDR1 is MGHRA and CDR2 is YSYEKL in the germline V gene. Trimming stripped 0 bases from V and 4 bases from J, with 16 bases between. CDR3 sequence reads: CASSQDHPRDTYNSPLHF. The CDR3 nucleotides read TGCGCCAGCAGCCAAGATCACCCACGGGACACTTATAATTCACCCCTCCACTTT.

J is TRBJ2-7 and V is TRBV11-2, with 10 bases aligning to TRBD1. The germline gives CDR1 SGHAT, CDR2 FQNNGV. The J segment lost 3 bases and the V segment lost 0 bases, leaving 5 bases of the junction unmatched. The CDR3 spans 16 residues. The CDR3 spells CASSLDMGQGSYEQYF. The CDR3, as DNA: TGTGCCAGCAGCTTAGATATGGGACAGGGGAGCTACGAGCAGTACTTC.

This clone has only one observation. The V call is TRBV7-2, the J call TRBJ2-5; the D is unclear. The V gene's germline CDR1 is SGHTA and CDR2 FQGNSA. The CDR3 is made up of 12 amino acids. Trimming pared 2 bases from V and 4 bases from J, leaving 5 bases between. CDR3 coding DNA: TGTGCCAGCAGCTTAAGTGTAGAGACCCAGTACTTC. This translates into CASSLSVETQYF.

CDR3 in amino acids: CASGSSGTSTDTQYF. In DNA form, the CDR3 reads TGTGCCAGCGGCTCCTCCGGGACTAGCACAGATACGCAGTATTTT. The genes are TRBV13 and TRBJ2-3, with D perhaps TRBD2 (6 bases). Between the trimmed V and J ends, which lost 8 bases and 0 bases, there was a span of 15 bases. CDR1 and CDR2 from the germline V gene are PRHDT and FYEKMQ (reference sequence). The CDR3 is 15 residues long.

The chain combines TRBV6-5 with TRBJ1-1, with 9 bases identical to TRBD1. The CDR3 spans 15 residues. Trimming took 4 bases from V and 5 from J; bases not matched to a gene: 8. Germline V gene data show CDR1 as MNHEY and CDR2 as SVGAGI. CDR3 coding DNA: TGTGCCAGCAGTTTCGGACAGGGGTTTAGAACTGAAGCTTTCTTT. This encodes CASSFGQGFRTEAFF.

CDR3 in DNA: TGTGCCAGTAGTATCGAGGGGACAGGGGGCAATGAGCAGTTCTTC. Translating it yields CASSIEGTGGNEQFF. V and J are TRBV19 and TRBJ2-1; 11 bases are shared with TRBD1. V lost 3 bases to trimming and J lost 6 bases; unmatched junction nucleotides: 4. The CDR3 runs to 15 residues. Germline CDR1 reads LNHDA; CDR2 reads SQIVND (reference sequence).

The chain combines TRBV27 with TRBJ1-2; D might be TRBD1 (6 bases). The CDR3 consists of 13 residues. CDR1 and CDR2 from the germline V gene are MNHEY and SMNVEV (reference sequence). V gave up 3 bases and J gave up 5 bases, with 10 bases separating them. The CDR3 sequence is CASSFGQNYGYTF. CDR3 in DNA: TGTGCCAGCAGTTTCGGACAGAATTATGGCTACACCTTC.

The chain recombines TRBV7-9 with TRBJ1-2; D unresolved. The germline CDR1 and CDR2 sequences are SEHNR and FQNEAQ (reference sequence). V gave up 0 bases and J gave up 5 bases, with 13 bases separating them. The CDR3 spans 15 residues. The CDR3 DNA is TGTGCCAGCAGCTTAGCGCTTACAGTTCGATATGGCTACACCTTC. Amino acids: CASSLALTVRYGYTF.

A single count supports this clone. The chain couples TRBV6-5 to TRBJ2-3, with 10 positions matching TRBD1. V was clipped by 5 bases and J by 7 bases; unmatched bases: 6. The germline V gene has CDR1 MNHEY and CDR2 SVGAGI. The CDR3 runs to 14 residues. DNA of the CDR3: TGTGCCAGCAGTAAGGGACAGGGGATGAATACGCAGTATTTT. Its translation: CASSKGQGMNTQYF.

The rearrangement links TRBV5-5 to TRBJ1-1; D is perhaps TRBD1 (6 bases). This CDR3 spans 15 amino acids. Germline V CDR1 and CDR2: SGHKS, YYEKEE (reference sequence). V was trimmed by 2 bases and J by 6 bases, leaving 17 bases between them. The CDR3 reads CASSLGQSRGAEAFF. CDR3 DNA sequence: TGTGCCAGCAGCTTAGGACAGTCCCGGGGGGCTGAAGCTTTCTTT.

This clone appeared a few times. The chain employs TRBV9 and TRBJ2-7; D gene ambiguous. This CDR3 comprises 14 residues. Trimming removed 2 bases from V and 0 bases from J, with 9 bases in between. Germline V gives CDR1 SGDLS, CDR2 YYNGEE. CDR3 region: CASSVYGDSYEQYF. The CDR3 bases are TGTGCCAGCAGCGTCTATGGGGACTCCTACGAGCAGTACTTC.